These 29 T cell receptor beta chains originate from one sample sequenced in a study of CD4 T cells in relation to SARS-CoV-2 and coronaviruses. TCRdb's table, derived via immunoSEQ multiplex PCR, lists solely in-frame clones and lacks some. The top ten clones hold 9.5% to 15% of a sample with approximately 24,000 clones, approximately 72% of them seen once. CD4+ T cells from unexposed donors were obtained before the COVID-19 pandemic (2011-2018). Isolation of CD4+ T cells took place after less than 11 days in culture. No antigens are known for them. The material sequenced was CD4+ T cells from PBMCs, cultured in vitro. Receptors were obtained from a human donor in good health.

The sample holds one count of this clone. V usage is TRBV20-1 and J usage is TRBJ2-1, with TRBD1 as a possible D gene (6 bases). Germline CDR1 DFQATT, CDR2 SNEGSKA (reference sequence). The CDR3 is 11 amino acids. Trimming removed 4 bases from V and 9 bases from J, with 10 bases in between. The CDR3 sequence is CSAIIQGEQFF. CDR3 nucleotides: TGCAGTGCTATCATACAGGGTGAGCAGTTCTTC.

The rearrangement uses TRBV7-9 and TRBJ2-7; 15 bases agree with TRBD2. Unmatched junction bases numbered 7, after V lost 5 bases and J lost 2 bases. CDR1 is SEHNR and CDR2 is FQNEAQ in the germline V gene (reference sequence). The CDR3 has 17 residues. Here the CDR3 DNA reads TGTGCCAGCAGCCAAAACGGACTAGCGGGAGGGCCCTACGAGCAGTACTTC. This sequence encodes CASSQNGLAGGPYEQYF.

This rearrangement joins TRBV10-2 to TRBJ2-7, with D unresolved. Trimming cost V 3 bases and J 0 bases, with 15 bases left between them. CDR3 length: 16 residues. Looked up from germline, CDR1 is WSHSY and CDR2 is SAAADI. CDR3 nucleotide sequence: TGCGCCAGCAGTGACGCGCAGGTACGCGACTCCTACGAGCAGTACTTC. Residues: CASSDAQVRDSYEQYF.

The chain carries TRBV25-1 and TRBJ1-2; 8 bases fit TRBD1. CDR1 and CDR2 from the germline V gene are MGHDK and SYGVNS. V shed 4 bases, J shed 5 bases, and the junction held 9 bases outside the gene matches. The CDR3 runs to 15 residues. The CDR3 sequence: CASSAPGQAPYGYTF. Written as DNA, the CDR3 is TGTGCCAGCAGTGCCCCGGGACAGGCCCCTTATGGCTACACCTTC.

The chain has TRBV19 and TRBJ1-6, with D perhaps matching TRBD1 (6 bases). The CDR3 sequence is 16 residues long. V was trimmed by 3 bases and J by 0 bases, leaving 9 bases between them. Germline values: CDR1 LNHDA, CDR2 SQIVND (reference sequence). CDR3 nucleotide sequence: TGTGCCAGTAGTATTCCGACAGGCTCCTATAATTCACCCCTCCACTTT. It is translated as CASSIPTGSYNSPLHF.

This clone came up a few times. The chain recombines TRBV7-9 with TRBJ1-1; D might be TRBD1 (5 bases). Germline values: CDR1 SEHNR, CDR2 FQNEAQ (reference sequence). The CDR3 is 12 residues long. V was shortened by 10 bases and J by 6 bases, with 15 bases between the two germline ends. The CDR3, as DNA: TGTGCCACTACCAAAGCGGGGGCTGAAGCTTTCTTT. This encodes CATTKAGAEAFF.

In this sample, this clone turned up a few times. The genes are TRBV6-4 and TRBJ1-5, with a tentative D call TRBD1 (5 bases). The V end lost 0 bases, the J end lost 0 bases, and 15 bases lay between the germline ends. This CDR3 is 18 amino acids long. Germline assignment: CDR1 MRHNA and CDR2 SNTAGT. CDR3: CASSDSRGLAYSNQPQHF. CDR3 coding DNA: TGTGCCAGCAGTGACTCGAGGGGTCTCGCCTATAGCAATCAGCCCCAGCATTTT.

This clone was seen only once. V usage is TRBV7-9 and J usage is TRBJ1-1, with a possible D match to TRBD1 (6 bases). The germline V gene has CDR1 SEHNR and CDR2 FQNEAQ (reference sequence). This CDR3 is built from 15 residues. Deletions cut 5 bases from V and 3 bases from J, with 16 bases between. This CDR3 reads CASSPFKSGDTEAFF. The CDR3 DNA follows: TGTGCCAGCAGCCCCTTTAAGTCAGGGGACACTGAAGCTTTCTTT. The whole variable domain, remainder taken from reference TRBV7-9 and TRBJ1-1, is DTGVSQNPRHKITKRGQNVTFRCDPISEHNRLYWYRQTLGQGPEFLTYFQNEAQLEKSRLLSDRFSAERPKGSFSTLEIQRTEQGDSAMYLCASSPFKSGDTEAFFGQGTRLTVV.

The CDR3 spells CASSLQLAGVTGELFF. The CDR3 bases are TGTGCCAGCAGCTTACAACTAGCGGGAGTTACCGGGGAGCTGTTTTTT. The chain links TRBV7-3 to TRBJ2-2; the match to TRBD2 covers 11 bases. This CDR3 spans 16 amino acids. Trimming at V came to 2 bases and at J to 5 bases, leaving 4 bases not matched to a gene. The germline V gene encodes CDR1 SGHTA and CDR2 FQGTGA.

This chain connects TRBV7-9 to TRBJ2-2; D may correspond to TRBD1 or TRBD2 (6 bases each). From germline, CDR1 is SEHNR and CDR2 FQNEAQ (reference sequence). V shed 5 bases and J shed 6 bases, with 13 bases lying between them. This CDR3 comprises 14 residues. The CDR3 bases are TGTGCCAGCAGCACCGGAGGGGGTTCCGGGGAGCTGTTTTTT. Its translation: CASSTGGGSGELFF.

In this sample, this clone turned up a few times. The V call is TRBV7-8, the J call TRBJ2-2; 7 bases map to TRBD2. V shed 5 bases, J shed 6 bases, and the junction held 12 bases outside the gene matches. Germline V gives CDR1 SGHVS, CDR2 FQNEAQ. This CDR3 comprises 16 residues. CDR3 DNA: TGTGCCAGCAGCCCTAGTCGACGCAGCGGGGCCGGGGAGCTGTTTTTT. It yields the protein CASSPSRRSGAGELFF.

This clone was recorded a few times. V usage is TRBV10-3 and J usage is TRBJ1-4, with 10 bases lining up with TRBD1. CDR1 and CDR2 (germline): ENHRY, SYGVKD. This CDR3 contains 14 residues. Losses at the gene ends were 11 bases for V and 7 bases for J; bases not matched to a gene: 10. CDR3 bases: TGTGCCGTAGGGACAGGGGACGATAGTGAAAAACTGTTTTTT. This sequence encodes CAVGTGDDSEKLFF.

The chain is built from TRBV2 and TRBJ2-7; 8 nucleotides match TRBD1. The trim removed 4 bases at V and 7 bases at J, leaving 9 bases unmatched. The CDR3 covers 14 residues. Germline values: CDR1 SNHLY, CDR2 FYNNEI. The chain's CDR3 is CASSARTGWDEQYF. The CDR3 coding sequence is TGTGCCAGCAGTGCCCGGACAGGGTGGGATGAGCAGTACTTC. Combining the CDR3 with reference TRBV2 and TRBJ2-7 gives the whole variable domain EPEVTQTPSHQVTQMGQEVILRCVPISNHLYFYWYRQILGQKVEFLVSFYNNEISEKSEIFDDQFSVERPDGSNFTLKIRSTKLEDSAMYFCASSARTGWDEQYFGPGTRLTVT.

V gene TRBV6-5 combines with J gene TRBJ2-1; TRBD1 aligns across 10 bases. The CDR3 is 13 amino acids. The trim removed 6 bases at V and 8 bases at J, leaving 4 bases unmatched. Germline V gives CDR1 MNHEY, CDR2 SVGAGI. CDR3: CASSRDRGHEQFF. The CDR3 coding sequence is TGTGCCAGCAGCCGGGACAGGGGACATGAGCAGTTCTTC.

The J gene is TRBJ2-1, the V gene TRBV21-1; TRBD2, the D gene given by the table, was not confirmed from the DNA. TRBV21-1 is termed a pseudogene. The CDR3 length is 17 residues. CDR3 nucleotides: TGTGCCAGCAGCAGTTATAATTGGGACTCTACCTACAATGAGCAGTTCTTC. It specifies CASSSYNWDSTYNEQFF.

This chain connects TRBV4-1 to TRBJ2-7, with 11 bases fitting TRBD2. Germline CDR1 is MGHRA and CDR2 is YSYEKL. Germline trimming cut 0 bases from V and 4 bases from J; bases unmatched to any gene: 14. The CDR3 is made up of 19 amino acids. CDR3 DNA sequence: TGCGCCAGCAGCCAAGAAAAACTACTAGCGGGAGTCCTTAAGTACGAGCAGTACTTC. It is translated as CASSQEKLLAGVLKYEQYF.

V and J are TRBV21-1 and TRBJ2-2. TRBV21-1 counts as a pseudogene. The CDR3 has 18 amino acids. CDR3 nucleotides: TGTGCCAGCAGCAAACCACAAGCACGGGGCTCGGCCACCGGGGAGCTGTTTTTT. Its translation: CASSKPQARGSATGELFF.

This chain uses TRBV7-9 with TRBJ2-7, with D possibly TRBD2 on 5 matching bases. The CDR3 totals 13 residues. Germline V gene lookup returns CDR1 SEHNR and CDR2 FQNEAQ (reference sequence). V lost 0 bases and J 2 bases, leaving 5 bases between the germline ends. CDR3 DNA sequence: TGTGCCAGCAGCTTAGCCGGGACCTACGAGCAGTACTTC. This encodes CASSLAGTYEQYF.

This clone was detected only once. V is TRBV7-3 and J is TRBJ2-3; maybe TRBD1 (6 bases). CDR3 length: 13 amino acids. CDR1 is SGHTA and CDR2 is FQGTGA in the germline V gene. V was clipped by 5 bases and J by 5 bases, with 11 bases between them. CDR3 sequence reads: CASSRNREDTQYF. Here the CDR3 DNA reads TGTGCCAGCAGCCGGAACAGGGAAGATACGCAGTATTTT. Based on the CDR3 plus reference TRBV7-3 and TRBJ2-3, the full variable domain is GAGVSQTPSNKVTEKGKYVELRCDPISGHTALYWYRQSLGQGPEFLIYFQGTGAADDSGLPNDRFFAVRPEGSVSTLKIQRTERGDSAVYLCASSRNREDTQYFGPGTRLTVL.

The V and J genes are TRBV5-1 and TRBJ2-3; 8 positions agree with TRBD1. This CDR3 has 16 residues. The V and J ends lost 1 base and 1 base, in that order; junction bases with no gene match: 5. The germline CDR1 and CDR2 sequences are SGHRS and YFSETQ. The DNA for the CDR3 is TGCGCCAGCAGCTTGTCCGGACAGGGCGGCACAGATACGCAGTATTTT. This translates into CASSLSGQGGTDTQYF. The full variable domain, rest sourced from reference TRBV5-1 and TRBJ2-3, is KAGVTQTPRYLIKTRGQQVTLSCSPISGHRSVSWYQQTPGQGLQFLFEYFSETQRNKGNFPGRFSGRQFSNSRSEMNVSTLELGDSALYLCASSLSGQGGTDTQYFGPGTRLTVL.

This clone was seen a few times. The chain uses TRBV5-1 and TRBJ2-1, with a possible D match to TRBD2 (5 bases). The CDR3 covers 15 residues. Trimming stripped 5 bases from V and 0 bases from J, with 12 bases between. Germline lookup yields CDR1 SGHRS and CDR2 YFSETQ. CDR3 in DNA: TGCGCCAGCAGAAACGAGCGGAGCTCCTACAATGAGCAGTTCTTC. Its protein is CASRNERSSYNEQFF.

The chain is built from TRBV19 and TRBJ2-5; no definite D call. CDR1 and CDR2 from the germline V gene are LNHDA and SQIVND (reference sequence). This CDR3 contains 14 residues. Trimming stripped 6 bases from V and 1 base from J, with 12 bases between. CDR3 residues: CASSTFGPQETQYF. CDR3 nucleotide sequence: TGTGCCAGTAGCACGTTCGGTCCCCAAGAGACCCAGTACTTC.

J is TRBJ1-3 and V is TRBV28, with TRBD1 matching 9 bases. The germline CDR1 and CDR2 sequences are MDHEN and SYDVKM. Germline trimming cut 6 bases from V and 10 bases from J; bases unmatched to any gene: 7. This CDR3 region has 13 residues. The CDR3 region is CASRKSGTGTIYF. The CDR3 DNA follows: TGTGCCAGCAGAAAATCCGGGACAGGGACCATATATTTT. The full variable domain, in which reference TRBV28 and TRBJ1-3 provide the parts outside the CDR3, is DVKVTQSSRYLVKRTGEKVFLECVQDMDHENMFWYRQDPGLGLRLIYFSYDVKMKEKGDIPEGYSVSREKKERFSLILESASTNQTSMYLCASRKSGTGTIYFGEGSWLTVV.

The rearrangement uses TRBV6-5 and TRBJ2-7; D call uncertain. Germline V gene data show CDR1 as MNHEY and CDR2 as SVGAGI. The ends were cut back, 3 bases at V and 0 bases at J, with 9 bases in the middle. The CDR3 covers 14 residues. The chain's CDR3 is CASSYRALSYEQYF. The DNA of the CDR3 is TGTGCCAGCAGTTATCGGGCGCTCTCCTACGAGCAGTACTTC.

J is TRBJ2-5 and V is TRBV9, with TRBD1 matching 8 bases. V trimming: 4 bases; J trimming: 5 bases; junction bases outside the gene matches: 7. Germline values: CDR1 SGDLS, CDR2 YYNGEE. The length of the CDR3 is 14 residues. The CDR3 DNA follows: TGTGCCAGCAGCCTTAGGACAGGGCGGGAGACCCAGTACTTC. Residues: CASSLRTGRETQYF.

The rearrangement uses TRBV6-5 and TRBJ2-3; 7 bases match TRBD1. V gave up 4 bases and J gave up 5 bases; unmatched junction bases: 6. From germline, CDR1 is MNHEY and CDR2 SVGAGI. The CDR3 runs 14 residues. DNA of the CDR3: TGTGCCAGCAGTTGGGGCCAGGGGGTAGATACGCAGTATTTT. It encodes CASSWGQGVDTQYF.

J is TRBJ1-5 and V is TRBV5-5; D unresolved. Germline-derived CDR1 and CDR2 are SGHKS and YYEKEE (reference sequence). Trimming removed 0 bases at V and 0 bases at J, with 7 bases between. This CDR3 has 15 amino acids. This CDR3 reads CASSLDSYSNQPQHF. For the CDR3, the DNA is TGTGCCAGCAGCTTGGACAGCTATAGCAATCAGCCCCAGCATTTT.

The chain joins TRBV7-9 to TRBJ2-7, with TRBD1 identical over 7 bases. The CDR3 runs to 13 residues. J lost 2 bases, V lost 6 bases, and 4 bases had no gene match. CDR1 is SEHNR and CDR2 is FQNEAQ in the germline V gene (reference sequence). The CDR3 spells CASSPDRAYEQYF. For the CDR3, the DNA is TGTGCCAGCAGTCCAGACAGGGCCTACGAGCAGTACTTC.

The V gene is TRBV5-6, the J gene TRBJ2-7; D ambiguous. V was pared by 1 base and J by 3 bases, with 8 bases between. The CDR3 is 13 amino acids. Germline assignment: CDR1 SGHDT and CDR2 YYEEEE. CDR3 sequence (DNA): TGTGCCAGCAGCTTGCGGCTGTTCTACGAGCAGTACTTC. This sequence encodes CASSLRLFYEQYF.